The 9 T cell receptor beta chains below come from one sample, sequenced in a study of blood T cells in healthy people across ages. Together with a sample-barcoded 5' primer, a J-beta primer mix was included in a second PCR lasting roughly 6 to 12 cycles. Using its own MiXCR run on the 5' RACE reads, TCRdb lists one record per CDR3 protein. The profile shows over 600,000 distinct CDR3 sequences, 46% of them singletons. The sequenced sample consisted of blood. The receptors originated from an elderly man in good health.

V usage is TRBV3-1 and J usage is TRBJ1-6; 8 nucleotides align to TRBD1. Germline values: CDR1 LGHDT, CDR2 YNNKEL (reference sequence). The junction had 5 bases not matched to a gene; V was cut back by 3 bases and J by 7 bases. The CDR3 length is 15 residues. This chain's CDR3 is CASSQGRDRNSPLHF. As DNA, the CDR3 is TGTGCCAGCAGCCAGGGCCGGGACAGGAATTCACCCCTCCACTTT.

This clonotype was found a few times. V usage is TRBV4-2 and J usage is TRBJ2-1, with 11 bases fitting TRBD2. Unmatched junction bases numbered 0, after V lost 0 bases and J lost 2 bases. The length of the CDR3 is 16 residues. CDR1 LGHNA and CDR2 YNFKEQ come from the germline V gene. CDR3 sequence (DNA): TGTGCCAGCAGCCAAGAACTAGCGGGGGCCTACAATGAGCAGTTCTTC. It translates to CASSQELAGAYNEQFF.

The chain combines TRBV10-3 with TRBJ2-2; TRBD2 matches at 7 bases. Losses at the gene ends were 2 bases for V and 3 bases for J; bases not matched to a gene: 6. Germline assignment: CDR1 ENHRY and CDR2 SYGVKD. The CDR3 is 16 residues long. CDR3 region: CAISENGGSDTGELFF. CDR3 coding DNA: TGTGCCATCAGTGAGAATGGCGGGAGCGACACCGGGGAGCTGTTTTTT.

The V and J genes are TRBV2 and TRBJ2-7; possibly TRBD2 for D (6 bases). V was cut by 3 bases and J by 7 bases, with 13 bases left in between. Germline values: CDR1 SNHLY, CDR2 FYNNEI. CDR3 length: 13 amino acids. The CDR3 is CASSDAGRKEQYF. In DNA, the CDR3 is TGTGCCAGCAGTGATGCGGGGCGCAAGGAGCAGTACTTC. The full variable domain, rest sourced from reference TRBV2 and TRBJ2-7, is EPEVTQTPSHQVTQMGQEVILRCVPISNHLYFYWYRQILGQKVEFLVSFYNNEISEKSEIFDDQFSVERPDGSNFTLKIRSTKLEDSAMYFCASSDAGRKEQYFGPGTRLTVT.

The V and J genes are TRBV5-1 and TRBJ2-7, with unresolved D. V was trimmed by 4 bases and J by 4 bases, leaving 12 bases between them. Looked up from germline, CDR1 is SGHRS and CDR2 is YFSETQ. The CDR3 runs to 13 residues. In DNA form, the CDR3 reads TGCGCCAGCAGCGTGGACCAGTTGTACGAGCAGTACTTC. Encoded protein: CASSVDQLYEQYF.

The V gene is TRBV20-1, the J gene TRBJ2-2; D uncertain. V shed 1 base and J shed 0 bases, with 9 bases lying between them. CDR1 and CDR2 from the germline V gene are DFQATT and SNEGSKA (reference sequence). This CDR3 has 15 residues. The CDR3 bases are TGCAGTGCTAGAGTGACATTTACGAACACCGGGGAGCTGTTTTTT. Protein: CSARVTFTNTGELFF.

This clonotype was recorded a few times. This chain joins TRBV11-3 and TRBJ2-5; D gene ambiguous. This CDR3 comprises 13 residues. V shed 5 bases and J shed 5 bases, with 12 bases lying between them. The germline V gene encodes CDR1 SGHNT and CDR2 YENEEA. CDR3 in amino acids: CASSVYQTETQYF. The CDR3 DNA is TGTGCCAGCAGCGTATACCAGACGGAGACCCAGTACTTC.

This chain uses TRBV29-1 with TRBJ1-2; D is unresolved. The V gene's germline CDR1 is SQVTM and CDR2 ANQGSEA. Trimming took off 3 bases at V and 1 base at J, with 12 bases between the two ends. This CDR3 spans 14 amino acids. This CDR3 is CSVEWWTGNYGYTF. CDR3 coding DNA: TGCAGCGTTGAGTGGTGGACGGGTAACTATGGCTACACCTTC.

This clonotype turned up a few times. This chain connects TRBV20-1 to TRBJ2-3; a possible D gene is TRBD2 (6 bases). Germline V gene sequence: CDR1 DFQATT, CDR2 SNEGSKA (reference sequence). Trimming stripped 2 bases from V and 1 base from J, with 13 bases between. The CDR3 covers 15 residues. The CDR3 protein is CSARKTAGGTDTQYF. CDR3 DNA sequence: TGCAGTGCTAGAAAGACAGCGGGCGGCACAGATACGCAGTATTTT.